This TCR beta chain was observed in a study of CD8+ T cells in alopecia areata. In each case, RNA was isolated and then reverse transcribed into cDNA as the sequencing template. The table came from immunoSEQ multiplex PCR; TCRdb's copy has only in-frame clones and leaves some out. The profile shows about 110,000 clones, about 60% of them singletons. V gave up 0 bases and J gave up 0 bases, with 4 bases separating them. Germline-derived CDR1 and CDR2 are MGHRA and YSYEKL. The CDR3 has 14 amino acids. The chain employs TRBV4-1 and TRBJ2-3, with no clear D. The receptor comes from a human donor with alopecia areata. The sequencing sample was made of NKG2D-low CD8+ T cells sorted from blood. Written as DNA, the CDR3 is TGCGCCAGCAGCCAAGAGAAGAGCACAGATACGCAGTATTTT. Amino acid sequence: CASSQEKSTDTQYF.